The clone carrying this TCR beta chain was observed at least ten times. Molecular barcoded adaptors covering alpha/delta and beta/gamma chains were used on 400 to 450 ng RNA. MiXCR was run by TCRdb on the reads, yielding one entry per CDR3 protein. The table includes fewer than 30,000 distinct CDR3 sequences, 13% to 15% detected once. The sample comes from a study of read filtering for tumor transcriptome and immune sequencing. Germline-derived CDR1 and CDR2 are LNHDA and SQIVND (reference sequence). V shed 5 bases and J 7 bases; nucleotides not matched to a gene: 5. The CDR3 contains 13 residues. This clonotype was sampled from a donor at least 40 years old with multiple myeloma. The sample was a population of CD138-negative cells sorted from bone marrow. The V call is TRBV19, the J call TRBJ2-7; 10 bases are shared with TRBD1. The CDR3 here is CASSPRTGGEQYF. CDR3 bases: TGTGCCAGTAGTCCGAGGACAGGGGGAGAGCAGTACTTC.